Listed below are T cell receptor beta chains from one sample, sequenced in a study of CD8+ T cells in alopecia areata. Profiling relied on immunoSEQ multiplex PCR, and the TCRdb table lists in-frame clones only, not all of them. Among about 270,000 clones listed, 50% to 75% were seen once. Here the sequenced sample was CD4+ T cells sorted from blood, taken at roughly week 52, from a patient treated with tofacitinib. The source of these receptors is a human donor with alopecia areata. The conserved cysteine and the conserved F or W are not part of the CDR3 here.

>TRBV29-1
SVWDRSPYEQY
>TRBV13
ASSPRTGTDTQY
>TRBV30
AWAGGPDTQY
>TRBV5-6
ASSIIDGNEQF
>TRBV27
ASSLGQGAWAEQY
>TRBV7-3
ASSFGRLSGANVLT
>TRBV4-1
ASSQPRGLGNQPQH
>TRBV7-3
ASSLAGSETQY
>TRBV7-2
ASSRDAGNTEAF
>TRBV11-2
ASSSTGAGPDTQY
>TRBV30
AWGRQVGDEQF
>TRBV30
AWARWGGGNTIY
>TRBV6-6
AIGRLNTEAF
>TRBV29-1
SVGTGVDTEAF
>TRBV9
ASTQSSGVNNEQF
>TRBV29-1
SVDRKWGAEDTQY